This T cell receptor (beta chain) comes out of a study of blood T cell repertoires in COVID-19. Study details: Collection of acute and convalescent COVID-19 samples took place in the United States, Italy and Spain. T cells, B-cell-depleted T cells, or PBMCs supplied cDNA or gDNA.

CDR3 length equals 15 residues. CDR1 is SGHTA, CDR2 FQGNSA, per germline. Original handling: Using reference gene primer amplification, nucleated cell counts were estimated. Method: immunoSEQ multiplex PCR; TCRdb's copy keeps in-frame clones and lacks some. Clone size and V and J calls were adopted from that table, with D and trimming inferred from the DNA. The sample records approximately 52,000 clones, 80% to 90% being singletons. This clone appeared a single time. The germline gene is not matched at one end of the junction; a read error may be the cause. Sequences were obtained from peripheral blood. The receptor's source is a man in his 70s with acute or convalescent COVID-19. The chain recombines TRBV7-2 with TRBJ1-6; no clear D gene. The CDR3 nucleotides read TGTGCCAGCAGCTTAGACCCACAGTATAATTCACCCCCCCACTTT. Protein sequence: CASSLDPQYNSPPHF. The full variable domain, its missing parts supplied by reference TRBV7-2 and TRBJ1-6, is GAGVSQSPSNKVTEKGKDVELRCDPISGHTALYWYRQSLGQGLEFLIYFQGNSAPDKSGLPSDRFSAERTGGSVSTLTIQRTQQEDSAVYLCASSLDPQYNSPPHFGNGTRLTVT.